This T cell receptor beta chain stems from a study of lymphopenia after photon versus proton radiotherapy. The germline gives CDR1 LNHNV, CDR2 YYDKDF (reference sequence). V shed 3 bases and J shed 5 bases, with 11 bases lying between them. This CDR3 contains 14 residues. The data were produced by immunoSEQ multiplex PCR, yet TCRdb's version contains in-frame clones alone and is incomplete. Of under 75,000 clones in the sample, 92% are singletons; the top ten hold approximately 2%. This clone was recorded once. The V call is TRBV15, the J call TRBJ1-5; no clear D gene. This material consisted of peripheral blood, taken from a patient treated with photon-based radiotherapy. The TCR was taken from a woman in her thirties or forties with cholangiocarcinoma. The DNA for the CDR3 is TGTGCCACCAGCAGTGCGGGCAGCCATCAGCCCCAGCATTTT. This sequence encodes CATSSAGSHQPQHF.